This TCR beta chain was documented in a study of blood T cell repertoires in COVID-19. Here immunoSEQ multiplex PCR was the method, and the copy in TCRdb shows in-frame clones only, minus some. This table holds roughly 71,000 clones, approximately 85% found once. The CDR3 contains 13 residues. The J segment lost 5 bases and the V segment lost 3 bases, leaving 3 bases of the junction unmatched. From germline, CDR1 is SGHTS and CDR2 YDEGEE. Sequenced material: peripheral blood. This sequence joins TRBV5-8 and TRBJ2-5; 8 positions match TRBD1. This TCR was recovered from a man aged 50-60 years with acute or convalescent COVID-19. The CDR3 region is CASSWTGSETQYF. The CDR3 DNA follows: TGTGCCAGCAGCTGGACAGGGTCGGAGACCCAGTACTTC.